This record concerns one TCR beta chain sequence. Antigen unknown. The PCR contained 60 Vbeta and 13 Jbeta primers. Repertoires were generated with immunoSEQ multiplex PCR, while TCRdb's copy carries only in-frame clones and drops some. Recorded for this sample: around 75,000 clones. The data derive from a study of cytomegalovirus exposure and HLA in healthy donors. Study-level information: Genotyping showed roughly 83% of some 400 donors falling in the Caucasian-associated ancestry cluster. Study-level findings and limits: The authors listed around 150 TCR beta chains as cytomegalovirus-associated.

Germline CDR1 is SGHRS and CDR2 is YFSETQ. Trimming stripped 2 bases from V and 2 bases from J, with 11 bases between. The CDR3 covers 14 residues. The sample taken for sequencing was PBMCs. This chain joins TRBV5-1 and TRBJ2-7; no definite D call. The sequence was collected from a man aged 50 to 59 in good health and CMV-seropositive. The CDR3 nucleotides are TGCGCCAGCAGCTTCGGTAGTCAAACCTACGAGCAGTACTTC. This codes for CASSFGSQTYEQYF.